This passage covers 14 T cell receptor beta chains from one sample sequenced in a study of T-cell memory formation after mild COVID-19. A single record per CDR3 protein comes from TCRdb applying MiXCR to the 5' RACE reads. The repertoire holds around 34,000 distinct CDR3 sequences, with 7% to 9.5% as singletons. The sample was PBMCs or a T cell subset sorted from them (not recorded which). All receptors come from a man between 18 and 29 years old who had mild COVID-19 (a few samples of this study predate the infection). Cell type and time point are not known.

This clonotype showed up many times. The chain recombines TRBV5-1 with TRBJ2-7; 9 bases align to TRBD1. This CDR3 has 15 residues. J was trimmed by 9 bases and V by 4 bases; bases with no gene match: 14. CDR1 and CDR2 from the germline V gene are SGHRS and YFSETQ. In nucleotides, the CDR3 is TGCGCCAGCAGCCTGGACAGGGGAGGCCTTGGGGGGCAGTACTTC. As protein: CASSLDRGGLGGQYF.

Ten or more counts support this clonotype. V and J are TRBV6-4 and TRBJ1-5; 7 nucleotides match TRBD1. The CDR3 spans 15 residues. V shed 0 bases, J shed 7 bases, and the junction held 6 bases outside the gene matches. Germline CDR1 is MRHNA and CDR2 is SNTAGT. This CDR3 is CASSDSKGASQPQHF. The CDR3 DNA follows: TGTGCCAGCAGTGACTCGAAGGGGGCTAGCCAGCCCCAGCATTTT.

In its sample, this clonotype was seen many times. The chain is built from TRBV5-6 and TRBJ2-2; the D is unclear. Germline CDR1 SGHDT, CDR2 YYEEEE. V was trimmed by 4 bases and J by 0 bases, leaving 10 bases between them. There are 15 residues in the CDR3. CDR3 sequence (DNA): TGTGCCAGCAGCCCCTTGGGTGCGAACACCGGGGAGCTGTTTTTT. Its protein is CASSPLGANTGELFF.

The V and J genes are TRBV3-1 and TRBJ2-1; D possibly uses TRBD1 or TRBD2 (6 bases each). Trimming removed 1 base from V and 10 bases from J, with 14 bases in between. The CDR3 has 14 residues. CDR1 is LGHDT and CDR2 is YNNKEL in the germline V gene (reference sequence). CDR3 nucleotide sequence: TGTGCCAGCAGCCAAGGGGACTCAGGGGAGGAGCAGTTCTTC. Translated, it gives CASSQGDSGEEQFF.

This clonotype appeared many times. CDR3 bases: TGCAGTGCTACAAAGAGAGAGGGGGACGCCTACGAGCAGTACTTC. It encodes CSATKREGDAYEQYF. The chain joins TRBV20-1 to TRBJ2-7; D possibly corresponds to TRBD1 (6 bases). The germline CDR1 and CDR2 sequences are DFQATT and SNEGSKA (reference sequence). The CDR3 extends over 15 amino acids. With 4 bases removed from V and 2 bases from J, the gap between germline ends came to 18 bases.

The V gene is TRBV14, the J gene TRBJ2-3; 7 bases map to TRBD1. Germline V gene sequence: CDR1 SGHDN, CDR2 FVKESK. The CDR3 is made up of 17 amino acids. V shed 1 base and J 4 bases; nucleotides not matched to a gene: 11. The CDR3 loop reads CASSQAATGYRSDTQYF. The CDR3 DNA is TGTGCCAGCAGCCAAGCGGCGACAGGGTATAGGTCAGATACGCAGTATTTT.

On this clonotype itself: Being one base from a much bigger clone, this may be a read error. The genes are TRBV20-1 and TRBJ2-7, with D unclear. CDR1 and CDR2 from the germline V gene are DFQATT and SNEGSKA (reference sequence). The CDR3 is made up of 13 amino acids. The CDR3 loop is CSASEFPSYEKYF. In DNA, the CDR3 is TGCAGTGCTAGCGAGTTCCCCTCCTACGAGAAGTACTTC.

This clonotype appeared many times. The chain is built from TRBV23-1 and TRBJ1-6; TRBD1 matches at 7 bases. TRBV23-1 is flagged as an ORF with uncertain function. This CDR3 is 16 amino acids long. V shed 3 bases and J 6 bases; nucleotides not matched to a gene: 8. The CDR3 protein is CASSQAGQQVNSPLHF. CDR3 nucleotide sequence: TGCGCCAGCAGTCAGGCGGGACAGCAGGTTAATTCACCCCTCCACTTT.

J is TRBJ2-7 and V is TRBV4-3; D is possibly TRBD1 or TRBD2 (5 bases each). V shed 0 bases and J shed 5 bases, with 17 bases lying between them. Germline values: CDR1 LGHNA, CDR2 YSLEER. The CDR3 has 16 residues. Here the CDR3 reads CASSQDLIRGVNEQYF. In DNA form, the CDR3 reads TGCGCCAGCAGCCAAGATCTTATACGAGGGGTCAACGAGCAGTACTTC.

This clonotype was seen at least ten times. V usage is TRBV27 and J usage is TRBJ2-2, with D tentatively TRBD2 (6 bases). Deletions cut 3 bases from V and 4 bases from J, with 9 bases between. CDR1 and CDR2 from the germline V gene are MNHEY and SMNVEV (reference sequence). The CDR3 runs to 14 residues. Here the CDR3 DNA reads TGTGCCAGCAGTTTCCCCGGGGGCACCGGGGAGCTGTTTTTT. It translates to CASSFPGGTGELFF.

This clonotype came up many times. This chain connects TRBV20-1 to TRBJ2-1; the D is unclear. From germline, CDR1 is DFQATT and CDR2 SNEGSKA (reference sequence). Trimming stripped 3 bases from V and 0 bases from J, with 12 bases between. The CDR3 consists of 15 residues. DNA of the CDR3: TGCAGTGCTAGGCAAGTGATTAGCTCCTACAATGAGCAGTTCTTC. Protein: CSARQVISSYNEQFF.

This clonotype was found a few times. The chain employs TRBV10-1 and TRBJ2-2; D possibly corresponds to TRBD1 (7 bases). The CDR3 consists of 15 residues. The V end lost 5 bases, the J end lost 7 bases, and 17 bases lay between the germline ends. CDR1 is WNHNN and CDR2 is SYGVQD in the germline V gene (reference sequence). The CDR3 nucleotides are TGCGCCAGCAGTCGCGATACAGGGGAGGACGGGGAGCTGTTTTTT. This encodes CASSRDTGEDGELFF.

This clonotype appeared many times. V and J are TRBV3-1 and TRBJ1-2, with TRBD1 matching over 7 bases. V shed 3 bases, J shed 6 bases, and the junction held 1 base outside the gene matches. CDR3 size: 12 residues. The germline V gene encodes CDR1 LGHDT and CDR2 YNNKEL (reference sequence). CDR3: CASSHGTDGYTF. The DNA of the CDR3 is TGTGCCAGCAGCCACGGGACAGATGGCTACACCTTC.

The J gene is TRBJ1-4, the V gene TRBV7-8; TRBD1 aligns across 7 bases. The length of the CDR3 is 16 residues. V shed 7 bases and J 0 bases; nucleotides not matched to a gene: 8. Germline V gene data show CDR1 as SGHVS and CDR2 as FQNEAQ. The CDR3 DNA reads TGTGCCAGCAAGGGACAGCTAGGGGCAACTAATGAAAAACTGTTTTTT. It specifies CASKGQLGATNEKLFF.